This T cell receptor (beta chain) originates from a study of regulatory T cells in long-lasting Graves disease. Turning to the study itself: Antithyroid drug exposure in newly diagnosed Graves' patients had lasted under 3 months.

As to time point: newly diagnosed GD, antithyroid drugs for less than 3 months. RNA extracted from PBMCs served as the sequencing template. Graves' disease diagnosis used American Thyroid Association guidelines. An endocrinology department located in Xi'an, China, was where the patients came from. According to the study, TCR beta libraries were built with iRepertoire HTBI primers and CDR3-region Arm-PCR. TCRdb re-derived calls from the multiplex PCR reads in MiXCR, one entry per CDR3 protein. The sample lists about 200,000 distinct CDR3 sequences, around 20% occurring once. Trimming removed 5 bases from V and 10 bases from J, with 11 bases in between. This CDR3 has 11 amino acids. Germline V gene data show CDR1 as DFQATT and CDR2 as SNEGSKA (reference sequence). Many counts were recorded for this clonotype. The antigen is not known. The study, taken as a whole, reports: Newly diagnosed patients shared more than 750 public clonotypes; persistent patients shared around 2,500.

This specimen consisted of peripheral blood mononuclear cells (PBMCs), obtained at new diagnosis, from a patient treated with antithyroid drugs. The J gene is TRBJ1-4, the V gene TRBV20-1, with D hard to call. The TCR comes from a female donor with Graves disease. The DNA of the CDR3 is TGCAGTGCTGGCCTTAGTGGAAAACTGTTTTTT. Translated: CSAGLSGKLFF.